Detailed here is one TCR beta chain. In the original analysis: Estimation of nucleated cell counts relied on the amplification of reference gene primers. Sequenced by immunoSEQ multiplex PCR; TCRdb stores in-frame clones only, minus some. The V and J calls and the clone size are those of that table, but D and trimming were determined from the DNA. Among under 45,000 clones listed, more than 80% were seen once. V shed 5 bases and J 8 bases; nucleotides not matched to a gene: 9. From germline, CDR1 is MNHEY and CDR2 SMNVEV (reference sequence). The CDR3 contains 15 residues. The data are from a study of blood T cell repertoires in COVID-19. Overall study: Both acute and convalescent COVID-19 samples were obtained from the United States, Italy and Spain.

The TCR originated in a man in his 60s with active or convalescent COVID-19. The sample was peripheral blood. The rearrangement joins TRBV27 to TRBJ1-4; 9 bases map to TRBD1. CDR3: CASSPGQGLREKLFF. The DNA of the CDR3 is TGTGCCAGCAGTCCGGGACAGGGCCTGAGGGAAAAACTGTTTTTT.